The next 18 T cell receptor beta chains were all read from a single sample in a study of shared clonotypes between healthy human individuals. Naive-designated CD8 cells lacked CD45RO, were positively enriched for CCR7, and omitted terminally differentiated effector memory CD45RA+ cells. The protocol was immunoSEQ multiplex PCR, while the TCRdb copy is restricted to in-frame clones and leaves out a portion. The data show 550,000 to 600,000 clones, about 98% seen once. The sample was naive CD8+ T cells sorted from blood. These receptors all come from a man aged 30 to 45 in good health.

The V gene is TRBV9, the J gene TRBJ2-5; tentatively, D is TRBD1 (5 bases). V lost 7 bases and J 0 bases, leaving 10 bases between the germline ends. The CDR3 loop spans 13 amino acids. Per the germline V gene, CDR1 is SGDLS and CDR2 is YYNGEE. CDR3 nucleotide sequence: TGTGCCAGCTCTAGGGGATACCAAGAGACCCAGTACTTC. Translating gives CASSRGYQETQYF.

In DNA, the CDR3 is TGTGCCAGCACCTCCCGATACGAGCAGTACTTC. Protein: CASTSRYEQYF. This chain joins TRBV7-9 and TRBJ2-7; D not certain. CDR3 length: 11 residues. Germline V gene lookup returns CDR1 SEHNR and CDR2 FQNEAQ (reference sequence). Trimming removed 7 bases from V and 4 bases from J, with 8 bases in between.

The V call is TRBV6-1, the J call TRBJ2-7, with D possibly TRBD1 on 6 matching bases. This CDR3 comprises 13 residues. In germline, CDR1 is MNHNS, CDR2 SASEGT. The V gene lost 6 bases and the J gene lost 2 bases, with 11 bases spanning the gap. The CDR3 DNA reads TGTGCCAGCAGGGACAGTTCGACCTACGAGCAGTACTTC. Its translation: CASRDSSTYEQYF.

The rearrangement joins TRBV28 to TRBJ2-5; the match to TRBD1 covers 9 bases. Germline CDR1 MDHEN, CDR2 SYDVKM. J gave up 0 bases and V 3 bases, and 5 bases lay outside the gene matches. The CDR3 is made up of 16 amino acids. The CDR3 loop is CASSFIGQGYQETQYF. The DNA for the CDR3 is TGTGCCAGCAGTTTCATCGGACAGGGGTACCAAGAGACCCAGTACTTC.

This chain uses TRBV6-5 with TRBJ2-5; the D gene is possibly TRBD2 (5 bases). CDR3 length: 13 amino acids. The germline V and J ends were trimmed by 3 bases and 5 bases, with 10 bases remaining between them. The germline V gene encodes CDR1 MNHEY and CDR2 SVGAGI. CDR3 coding DNA: TGTGCCAGCAGTTATGGGCGCGGGGAGACCCAGTACTTC. Its translation is CASSYGRGETQYF.

This chain links TRBV30 with TRBJ1-4; tentative D call: TRBD1 (5 bases). The CDR3 is 15 residues long. Germline V gene sequence: CDR1 GTSNPN, CDR2 SVGIG (reference sequence). V lost 1 base to trimming and J lost 5 bases, with 14 bases between them. CDR3 protein: CAWSETGVPNEKLFF. The CDR3 nucleotides are TGTGCCTGGAGTGAAACAGGCGTACCAAATGAAAAACTGTTTTTT.

This clone was seen only once. This chain connects TRBV29-1 to TRBJ2-7; 12 positions agree with TRBD1. The germline gives CDR1 SQVTM, CDR2 ANQGSEA. There are 14 residues in the CDR3. The trim removed 0 bases at V and 9 bases at J, leaving 6 bases unmatched. The CDR3 bases are TGCAGCGTTGAAGATCTGGGACAGGGGGCTGTGCAGTACTTC. As protein: CSVEDLGQGAVQYF.

This chain uses TRBV14 with TRBJ2-1; a possible D gene is TRBD2 (6 bases). The CDR3 length is 16 residues. The V gene's germline CDR1 is SGHDN and CDR2 FVKESK. The V and J ends lost 1 base and 4 bases respectively, with 14 bases between them. The CDR3 DNA reads as TGTGCCAGCAGCCAAGGGCGACTAGTTCCTTACAATGAGCAGTTCTTC. Amino acid sequence: CASSQGRLVPYNEQFF.

The chain employs TRBV5-5 and TRBJ2-2, with TRBD1 identical over 8 bases. This CDR3 comprises 16 residues. CDR1 and CDR2 from the germline V gene are SGHKS and YYEKEE (reference sequence). The trim removed 5 bases at V and 3 bases at J, leaving 9 bases unmatched. The CDR3 sequence is CASRPTGGWDTGELFF. The CDR3 DNA reads as TGTGCCAGCAGACCTACAGGGGGTTGGGACACCGGGGAGCTGTTTTTT. Full variable domain (outside the CDR3, taken from reference TRBV5-5 and TRBJ2-2): DAGVTQSPTHLIKTRGQQVTLRCSPISGHKSVSWYQQVLGQGPQFIFQYYEKEERGRGNFPDRFSARQFPNYSSELNVNALLLGDSALYLCASRPTGGWDTGELFFGEGSRLTVL.

This chain links TRBV28 with TRBJ2-7; 8 bases map to TRBD1. Trimming at V came to 7 bases and at J to 0 bases, leaving 8 bases not matched to a gene. Germline V gene sequence: CDR1 MDHEN, CDR2 SYDVKM. The CDR3 is 15 residues long. In DNA, the CDR3 is TGTGCCAGCACCATCGGTGGGACAGGCTCCTACGAGCAGTACTTC. Its protein is CASTIGGTGSYEQYF.

The chain has TRBV18 and TRBJ1-3, with D uncertain. V lost 6 bases and J 2 bases, leaving 14 bases between the germline ends. CDR1 is KGHSH and CDR2 is LQKENI in the germline V gene. The CDR3 extends over 15 amino acids. This CDR3 is CASSPPEVAGNTIYF. CDR3 sequence (DNA): TGTGCCAGCTCCCCGCCGGAAGTCGCTGGAAACACCATATATTTT.

This sequence joins TRBV27 and TRBJ2-7; a weak D match, TRBD2 (7 bases). The CDR3 is 17 amino acids. V lost 4 bases and J 3 bases, leaving 22 bases between the germline ends. The germline V gene encodes CDR1 MNHEY and CDR2 SMNVEV (reference sequence). This CDR3 is CASSYLRGAQGNYEQYF. The CDR3, as DNA: TGTGCCAGCAGTTACTTACGGGGGGCGCAGGGTAACTACGAGCAGTACTTC.

This chain uses TRBV2 with TRBJ2-3; 7 nucleotides align to TRBD2. The length of the CDR3 is 18 residues. The junction had 17 bases not matched to a gene; V was cut back by 7 bases and J by 1 base. CDR1 and CDR2 (germline): SNHLY, FYNNEI. This chain's CDR3 is CASTFIAIAGGGTDTQYF. CDR3 DNA: TGTGCCAGCACTTTCATCGCCATAGCGGGTGGGGGCACAGATACGCAGTATTTT.

This chain links TRBV19 with TRBJ2-1; D assignment may be TRBD1 or TRBD2 (5 bases each). Between the trimmed V and J ends, which lost 8 bases and 9 bases, there was a span of 17 bases. Germline values: CDR1 LNHDA, CDR2 SQIVND (reference sequence). The CDR3 runs to 13 residues. CDR3 nucleotide sequence: TGTGCCAGTTGGGACGACTATACCGGTGAGCAGTTCTTC. Translated, it gives CASWDDYTGEQFF. The full variable domain, completed using reference TRBV19 and TRBJ2-1, is DGGITQSPKYLFRKEGQNVTLSCEQNLNHDAMYWYRQDPGQGLRLIYYSQIVNDFQKGDIAEGYSVSREKKESFPLTVTSAQKNPTAFYLCASWDDYTGEQFFGPGTRLTVL.

V is TRBV7-9 and J is TRBJ2-3; 7 positions match TRBD1. Germline assignment: CDR1 SEHNR and CDR2 FQNEAQ (reference sequence). The CDR3 is made up of 17 amino acids. The J segment lost 2 bases and the V segment lost 0 bases, leaving 8 bases of the junction unmatched. This CDR3 is CASSLATGQGVTDTQYF. CDR3 coding DNA: TGTGCCAGCAGCTTAGCAACGGGGCAGGGGGTCACAGATACGCAGTATTTT.

This rearrangement joins TRBV27 to TRBJ2-7; D gene ambiguous. Germline V gene data show CDR1 as MNHEY and CDR2 as SMNVEV (reference sequence). V was shortened by 6 bases and J by 0 bases, with 15 bases between the two germline ends. The CDR3 is 15 residues long. This chain's CDR3 is CASSPGPARSYEQYF. The CDR3, as DNA: TGTGCCAGCAGCCCAGGTCCAGCTCGCTCCTACGAGCAGTACTTC.

V is TRBV29-1 and J is TRBJ2-1, with 9 bases that match TRBD2. V lost 2 bases to trimming and J lost 3 bases; unmatched junction nucleotides: 8. Germline-derived CDR1 and CDR2 are SQVTM and ANQGSEA. The CDR3 loop spans 16 amino acids. CDR3 amino acids: CSVESFLAGYYNEQFF. For the CDR3, the DNA is TGCAGCGTTGAAAGTTTTCTAGCGGGGTACTACAATGAGCAGTTCTTC.

The gene calls are TRBV27 and TRBJ2-1; D is possibly TRBD2 (5 bases). The V and J ends lost 6 bases and 4 bases respectively, with 19 bases between them. The CDR3 contains 16 residues. The germline V gene encodes CDR1 MNHEY and CDR2 SMNVEV (reference sequence). CDR3 nucleotide sequence: TGTGCCAGCAGCGTCGCCACTAGTGCCCCTTACAATGAGCAGTTCTTC. It is translated as CASSVATSAPYNEQFF.